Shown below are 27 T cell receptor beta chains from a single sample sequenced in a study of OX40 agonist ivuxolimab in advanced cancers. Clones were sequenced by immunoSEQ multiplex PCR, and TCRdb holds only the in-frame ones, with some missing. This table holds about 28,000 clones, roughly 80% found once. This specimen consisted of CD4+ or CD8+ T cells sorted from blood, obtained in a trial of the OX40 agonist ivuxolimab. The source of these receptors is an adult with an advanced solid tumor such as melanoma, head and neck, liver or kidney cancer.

The CDR3 reads CASNRDYEETQYF. The CDR3 DNA reads as TGTGCCAGCAATAGGGACTATGAAGAGACCCAGTACTTC. The chain recombines TRBV2 with TRBJ2-5; 7 bases are a match to TRBD2. The CDR3 sequence is 13 residues long. V gave up 7 bases and J gave up 3 bases; unmatched junction bases: 5. CDR1 is SNHLY and CDR2 is FYNNEI in the germline V gene.

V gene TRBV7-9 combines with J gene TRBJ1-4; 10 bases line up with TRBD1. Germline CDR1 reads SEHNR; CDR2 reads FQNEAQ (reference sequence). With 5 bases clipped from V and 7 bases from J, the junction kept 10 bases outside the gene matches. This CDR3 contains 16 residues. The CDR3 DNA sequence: TGTGCCAGCAGCCCCAAGCGCTGGGACAGGGGTGAAAAACTGTTTTTT. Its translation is CASSPKRWDRGEKLFF.

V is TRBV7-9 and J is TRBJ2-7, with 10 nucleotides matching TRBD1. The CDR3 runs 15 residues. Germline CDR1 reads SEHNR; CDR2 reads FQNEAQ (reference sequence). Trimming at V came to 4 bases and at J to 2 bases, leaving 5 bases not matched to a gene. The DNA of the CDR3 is TGTGCCAGCAGCTCTACCGGGACAGGGGCCTACGAGCAGTACTTC. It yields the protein CASSSTGTGAYEQYF.

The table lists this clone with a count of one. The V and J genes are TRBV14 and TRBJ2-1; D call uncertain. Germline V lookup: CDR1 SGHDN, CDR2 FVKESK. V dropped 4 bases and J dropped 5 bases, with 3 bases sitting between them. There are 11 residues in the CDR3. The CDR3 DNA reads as TGTGCCAGCAGCCGCAACAATGAGCAGTTCTTC. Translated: CASSRNNEQFF.

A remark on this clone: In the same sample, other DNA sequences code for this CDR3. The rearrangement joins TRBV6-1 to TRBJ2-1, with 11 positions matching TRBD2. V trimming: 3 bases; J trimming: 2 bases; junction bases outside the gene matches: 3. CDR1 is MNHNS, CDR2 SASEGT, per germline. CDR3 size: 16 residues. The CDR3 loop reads CASSEETSGAYNEQFF. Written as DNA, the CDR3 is TGTGCCAGCAGTGAGGAGACTAGCGGGGCCTACAATGAGCAGTTCTTC.

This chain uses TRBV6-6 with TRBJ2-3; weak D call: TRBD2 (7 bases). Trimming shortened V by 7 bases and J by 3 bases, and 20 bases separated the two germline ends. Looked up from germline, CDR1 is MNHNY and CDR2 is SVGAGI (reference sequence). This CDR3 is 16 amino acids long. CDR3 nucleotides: TGTGCCAGCACGCTGAGCTTGGGGGGGCGGACAGATACGCAGTATTTT. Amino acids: CASTLSLGGRTDTQYF.

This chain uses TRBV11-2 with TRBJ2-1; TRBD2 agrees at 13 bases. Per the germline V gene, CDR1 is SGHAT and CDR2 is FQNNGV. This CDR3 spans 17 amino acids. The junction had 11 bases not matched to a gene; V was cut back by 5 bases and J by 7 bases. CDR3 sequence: CASSLRTSGGYQNEQFF. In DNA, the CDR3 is TGTGCCAGCAGCCTTCGGACTAGCGGGGGCTATCAAAATGAGCAGTTCTTC.

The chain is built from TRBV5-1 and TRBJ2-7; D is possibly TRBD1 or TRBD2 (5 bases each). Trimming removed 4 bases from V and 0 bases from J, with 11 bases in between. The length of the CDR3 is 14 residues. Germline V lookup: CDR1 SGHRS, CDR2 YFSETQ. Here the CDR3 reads CASSIRDHSYEQYF. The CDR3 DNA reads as TGCGCCAGCAGCATCCGGGACCACTCCTACGAGCAGTACTTC.

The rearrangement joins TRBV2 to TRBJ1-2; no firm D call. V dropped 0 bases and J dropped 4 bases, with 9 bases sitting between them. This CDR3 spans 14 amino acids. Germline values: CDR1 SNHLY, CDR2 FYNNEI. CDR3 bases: TGTGCCAGCAGTGAAGCCCGGCTGCGCTATGGCTACACCTTC. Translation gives CASSEARLRYGYTF.

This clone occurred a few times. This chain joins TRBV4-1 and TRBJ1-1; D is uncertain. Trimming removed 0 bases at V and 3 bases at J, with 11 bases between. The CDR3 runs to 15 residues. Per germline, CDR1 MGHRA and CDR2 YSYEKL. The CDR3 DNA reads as TGCGCCAGCAGCCAAGATCGGCTGTCGGACACTGAAGCTTTCTTT. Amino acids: CASSQDRLSDTEAFF.

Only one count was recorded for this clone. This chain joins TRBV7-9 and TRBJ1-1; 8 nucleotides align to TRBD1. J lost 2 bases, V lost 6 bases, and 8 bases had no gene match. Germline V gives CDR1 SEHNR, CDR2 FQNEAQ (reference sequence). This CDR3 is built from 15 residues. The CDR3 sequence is CASSLTGDPNTEAFF. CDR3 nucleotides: TGTGCCAGCAGTCTGACAGGGGACCCAAACACTGAAGCTTTCTTT.

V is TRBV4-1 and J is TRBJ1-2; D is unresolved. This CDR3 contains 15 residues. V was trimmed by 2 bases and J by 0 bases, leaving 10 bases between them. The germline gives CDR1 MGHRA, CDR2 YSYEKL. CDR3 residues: CASSQTREANYGYTF. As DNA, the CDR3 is TGCGCCAGCAGCCAAACGAGGGAAGCTAACTATGGCTACACCTTC.

The CDR3 protein is CASSHVGGQPQHF. The CDR3 DNA follows: TGCGCCAGCAGTCACGTGGGGGGTCAGCCCCAGCATTTT. The chain has TRBV4-1 and TRBJ1-5; possibly TRBD1 for D (5 bases). Germline lookup yields CDR1 MGHRA and CDR2 YSYEKL. Trimming removed 6 bases at V and 6 bases at J, with 12 bases between. This CDR3 region has 13 residues.

This CDR3 reads CASSSTGASAGGYTF. In nucleotides, the CDR3 is TGCGCCAGCAGCTCCACAGGGGCATCGGCAGGGGGCTACACCTTC. The V gene is TRBV5-1, the J gene TRBJ1-2; TRBD1 aligns across 7 bases. After removal of 3 bases from V and 8 bases from J, the junction contained 13 bases not matched to a gene. The CDR3 sequence is 15 residues long. Germline V gene lookup returns CDR1 SGHRS and CDR2 YFSETQ.

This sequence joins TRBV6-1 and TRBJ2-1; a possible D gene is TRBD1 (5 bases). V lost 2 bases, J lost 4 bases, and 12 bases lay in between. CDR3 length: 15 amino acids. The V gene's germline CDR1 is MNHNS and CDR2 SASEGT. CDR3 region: CASSESRVLYNEQFF. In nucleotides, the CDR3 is TGTGCCAGCAGTGAATCCAGGGTTTTATACAATGAGCAGTTCTTC.

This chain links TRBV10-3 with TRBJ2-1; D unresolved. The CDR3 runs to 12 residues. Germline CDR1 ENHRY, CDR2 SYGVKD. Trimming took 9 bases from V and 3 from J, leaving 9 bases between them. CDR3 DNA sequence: TGTGCCATGGGATCGAACTACAATGAGCAGTTCTTC. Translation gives CAMGSNYNEQFF.

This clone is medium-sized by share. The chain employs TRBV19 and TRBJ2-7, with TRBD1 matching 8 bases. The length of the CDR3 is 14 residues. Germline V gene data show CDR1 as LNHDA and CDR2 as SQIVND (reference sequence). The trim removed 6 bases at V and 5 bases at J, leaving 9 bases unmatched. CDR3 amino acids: CASSYSTGGNEQYF. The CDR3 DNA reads TGTGCCAGTAGCTACTCCACAGGGGGTAACGAGCAGTACTTC.

The CDR3 protein is CASSLTRQGWEQYF. CDR3 sequence (DNA): TGTGCCAGCAGCTTAACAAGACAGGGGTGGGAGCAGTACTTC. This chain links TRBV7-9 with TRBJ2-7; 8 nucleotides line up with TRBD1. V lost 2 bases and J lost 7; bases outside the gene matches: 7. The germline CDR1 and CDR2 sequences are SEHNR and FQNEAQ (reference sequence). The length of the CDR3 is 14 residues.

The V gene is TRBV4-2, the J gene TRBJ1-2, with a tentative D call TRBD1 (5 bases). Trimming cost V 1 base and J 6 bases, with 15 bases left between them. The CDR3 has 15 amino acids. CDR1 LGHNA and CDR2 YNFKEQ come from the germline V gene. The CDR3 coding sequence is TGTGCCAGCAGCCAAGTGTTCGGCAGGGAGGATGGCTACACCTTC. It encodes CASSQVFGREDGYTF.

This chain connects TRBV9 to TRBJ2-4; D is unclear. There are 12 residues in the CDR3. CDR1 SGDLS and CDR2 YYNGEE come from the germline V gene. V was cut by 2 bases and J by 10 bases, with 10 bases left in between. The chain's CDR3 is CASSVDPRIQYF. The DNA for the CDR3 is TGTGCCAGCAGCGTCGACCCCAGGATTCAGTACTTC. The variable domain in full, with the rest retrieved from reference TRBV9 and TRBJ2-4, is DSGVTQTPKHLITATGQRVTLRCSPRSGDLSVYWYQQSLDQGLQFLIQYYNGEERAKGNILERFSAQQFPDLHSELNLSSLELGDSALYFCASSVDPRIQYFGAGTRLSVL.

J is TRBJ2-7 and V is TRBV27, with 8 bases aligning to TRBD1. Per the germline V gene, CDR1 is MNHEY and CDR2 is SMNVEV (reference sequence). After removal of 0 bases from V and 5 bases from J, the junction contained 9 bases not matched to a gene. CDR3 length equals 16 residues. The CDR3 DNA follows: TGTGCCAGCAGTTTATCTGGGACTGGACAGGGAGACGAGCAGTACTTC. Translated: CASSLSGTGQGDEQYF.

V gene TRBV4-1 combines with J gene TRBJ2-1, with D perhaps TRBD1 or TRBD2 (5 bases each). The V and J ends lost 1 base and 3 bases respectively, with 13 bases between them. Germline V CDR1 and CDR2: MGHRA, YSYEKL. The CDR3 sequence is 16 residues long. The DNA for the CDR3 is TGCGCCAGCAGCCAAGGTATTGGGGGTCTCTACAATGAGCAGTTCTTC. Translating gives CASSQGIGGLYNEQFF.

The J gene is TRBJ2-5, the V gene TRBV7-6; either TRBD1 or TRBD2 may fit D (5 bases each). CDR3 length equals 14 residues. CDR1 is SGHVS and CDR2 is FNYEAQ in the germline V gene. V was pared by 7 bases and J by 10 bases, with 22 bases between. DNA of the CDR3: TGTGCCAGCAACCTTGACGGGACCCAGAGTTTCCAGTACTTC. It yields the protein CASNLDGTQSFQYF.

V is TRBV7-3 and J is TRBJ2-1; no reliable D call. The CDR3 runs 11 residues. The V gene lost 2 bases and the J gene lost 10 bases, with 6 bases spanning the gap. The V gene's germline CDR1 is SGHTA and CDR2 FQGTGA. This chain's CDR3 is CASSLGEEQFF. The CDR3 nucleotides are TGTGCCAGCAGCTTAGGGGAAGAGCAGTTCTTC. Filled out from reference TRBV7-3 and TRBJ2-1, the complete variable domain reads GAGVSQTPSNKVTEKGKYVELRCDPISGHTALYWYRQSLGQGPEFLIYFQGTGAADDSGLPNDRFFAVRPEGSVSTLKIQRTERGDSAVYLCASSLGEEQFFGPGTRLTVL.

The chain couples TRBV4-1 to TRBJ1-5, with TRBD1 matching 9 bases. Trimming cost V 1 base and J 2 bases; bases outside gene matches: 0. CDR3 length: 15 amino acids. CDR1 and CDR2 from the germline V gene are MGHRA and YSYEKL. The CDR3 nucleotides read TGCGCCAGCAGCCAAGGGACAGGGGGCAATCAGCCCCAGCATTTT. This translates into CASSQGTGGNQPQHF.

DNA for the CDR3: TGTGCCAGCGCCGGGACAGGGTATTCCGGGGAGCTGTTTTTT. This translates into CASAGTGYSGELFF. V is TRBV2 and J is TRBJ2-2, with 9 bases identical to TRBD1. Germline CDR1 is SNHLY and CDR2 is FYNNEI. Germline trimming cut 8 bases from V and 6 bases from J; bases unmatched to any gene: 7. CDR3 length: 14 amino acids.

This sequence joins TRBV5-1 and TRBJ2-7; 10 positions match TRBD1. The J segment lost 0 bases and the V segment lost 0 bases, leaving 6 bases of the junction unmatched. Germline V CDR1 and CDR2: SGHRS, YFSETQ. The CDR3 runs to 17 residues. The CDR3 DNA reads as TGCGCCAGCAGCTTGGCCAGGACAGGGGGACTCTCCTACGAGCAGTACTTC. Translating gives CASSLARTGGLSYEQYF.